These 2 T cell receptor beta chains originate from one sample sequenced in a study of naive and memory T cell subsets. The beta constant-region primer was an equimolar mix of two oligonucleotides covering TRBC1 and TRBC2. Nested alpha and beta constant-region primers with the SP2 primer drove four PCR rounds on ligated cDNA. Via MiXCR, TCRdb re-called the UMI-ligation and nested PCR reads, giving one row per CDR3 protein. Of 95,000 to 150,000 distinct CDR3 sequences in the sample, around 35% are singletons; the top ten hold 0.9%. The sample was central memory CD4+ T cells from blood. The receptors shown here come from a human donor in good health.

The chain employs TRBV29-1 and TRBJ2-2; 9 nucleotides match TRBD2. Germline V CDR1 and CDR2: SQVTM, ANQGSEA. With 4 bases clipped from V and 5 bases from J, the junction kept 11 bases outside the gene matches. This CDR3 region has 16 residues. The CDR3, as DNA: TGCAGCGTTGTAATGGCGGGAGGGCCGCGGACCGGGGAGCTGTTTTTT. As protein: CSVVMAGGPRTGELFF.

This clonotype occurred many times. The chain is built from TRBV28 and TRBJ2-3, with a possible D match to TRBD1 (6 bases). Trimming cost V 6 bases and J 0 bases, with 16 bases left between them. Germline CDR1 MDHEN, CDR2 SYDVKM. This CDR3 region has 16 residues. The CDR3 reads CASSKPGQPSTDTQYF. Written as DNA, the CDR3 is TGTGCCAGCAGCAAACCGGGACAACCTAGCACAGATACGCAGTATTTT.